This T cell receptor beta chain derives from a study of graft-versus-host responses after intestinal transplantation. Study-level information: Recipients were given multivisceral, liver-intestinal, or isolated intestinal transplants. Recipients were all induced with anti-thymocyte globulin, then given tacrolimus and steroids for about 3 years.

Assay used: immunoSEQ multiplex PCR; TCRdb lists only in-frame clones, some missing. The repertoire has 35,000 to 50,000 clones, 93% of them found once; the top ten carry roughly 23%. Notes on this clone: Its cognate antigen is unknown.

Study-wide points: High graft-versus-host to host-versus-graft clonal ratios were found in allografts of patients who had graft-donor T cell macrochimerism.

The CDR3 is 13 residues long. V lost 0 bases and J 4 bases, leaving 6 bases between the germline ends. The germline V gene has CDR1 SGHNT and CDR2 YENEEA. The source of this sequence is a human donor who was the organ donor for an intestinal transplant. The chain employs TRBV11-3 and TRBJ1-2; D is ambiguous. The specimen was unstimulated CD8+ T cells sorted from spleen or lymph node cells, collected before transplant. CDR3 in DNA: TGTGCCAGCAGCTTAGACCCGACCTATGGCTACACCTTC. Protein sequence: CASSLDPTYGYTF.